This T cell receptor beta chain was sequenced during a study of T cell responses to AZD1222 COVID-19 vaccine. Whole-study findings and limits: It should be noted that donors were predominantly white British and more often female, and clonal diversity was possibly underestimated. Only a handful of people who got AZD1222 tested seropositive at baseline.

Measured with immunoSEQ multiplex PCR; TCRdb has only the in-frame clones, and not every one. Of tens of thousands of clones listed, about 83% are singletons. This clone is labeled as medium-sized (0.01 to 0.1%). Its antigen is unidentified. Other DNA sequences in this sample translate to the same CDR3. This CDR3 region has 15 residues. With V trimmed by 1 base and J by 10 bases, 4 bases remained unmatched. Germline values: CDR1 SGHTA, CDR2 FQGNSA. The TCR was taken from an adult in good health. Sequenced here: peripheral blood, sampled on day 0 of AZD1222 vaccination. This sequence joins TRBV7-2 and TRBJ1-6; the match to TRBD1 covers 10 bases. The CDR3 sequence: CASSLGPDRGSPLHF. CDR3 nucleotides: TGTGCCAGCAGCTTAGGCCCGGACAGGGGGTCACCCCTCCACTTT.